This T cell receptor beta chain comes out of a study of human T cells and chemical hapten exposure. The time point here: patch test 2, 6 weeks after DPC sensitization. Stated treatment: therapeutic diphenylcyclopropenone sensitization with weekly scalp DPC. The CDR3 is made up of 17 amino acids. Trimming pared 5 bases from V and 4 bases from J, leaving 20 bases between. Germline lookup yields CDR1 MNHEY and CDR2 SVGAGI. General study results and limits: Alopecia in all donors means immunity may differ from healthy individuals.

TCRdb called the RACE reads again in MiXCR, with one record for every CDR3 protein. The repertoire holds under 450,000 distinct CDR3 sequences, with about 6% as singletons. This clonotype was seen many times. As yet, its antigen is unknown. The source material was whole blood, sampled in connection with sensitization to the hapten diphenylcyclopropenone (DPC). This clonotype originated in a woman aged 18-29 years with alopecia areata. Some clones in this sample may be carry-over from other donors' samples. The genes are TRBV6-5 and TRBJ1-4; D gene uncertain. The DNA of the CDR3 is TGTGCCAGCAGTCCCGGACCTTACTTAAGGCTTAATGAAAAACTGTTTTTT. Amino acid sequence: CASSPGPYLRLNEKLFF.